This T cell receptor beta chain was retrieved from a study of blood T cell repertoires in COVID-19. TCRdb's copy holds only in-frame clones and misses some; the assay was immunoSEQ multiplex PCR. The sample yields about 250,000 clones, approximately 80% seen once. The TCR was taken from a woman in her seventies with acute or convalescent COVID-19. The sequencing input was peripheral blood.

The CDR3 nucleotides are TGTGCCACCGATCGACGGGGAGGAGGCACTGAAGCTTTCTTT. Protein sequence: CATDRRGGGTEAFF. The J gene is TRBJ1-1, the V gene TRBV15; D not resolved. Germline V gives CDR1 LNHNV, CDR2 YYDKDF (reference sequence). V lost 8 bases and J lost 4, with 17 bases in between. This CDR3 is built from 14 residues.